A selection of T cell receptor beta chains follows, all from one sample in a study of blood T cells in healthy people across ages. TCRdb re-analysed the 5' RACE reads in MiXCR, keeping a single row per CDR3 protein. The sample lists about 680,000 distinct CDR3 sequences, around 45% occurring once. Sequenced sample: blood. The receptors originated from a woman aged 55-70 years in good health. CDR3s include the opening cysteine and the closing phenylalanine or tryptophan. The D gene is left open where the match is weak. Clone size appears in some rows only: once, few, many, or a class for an expanded clone.

V gene,J gene,clone size,CDR3 length,D gene,CDR3 DNA,CDR3 protein
TRBV25-1,TRBJ2-3,NA,17,TRBD1,TGTGCCAGCAGTAATCCGAAGAGGGGACAGATCACAGATACGCAGTATTTT,CASSNPKRGQITDTQYF
TRBV4-2,TRBJ2-1,NA,15,TRBD2,TGTGCCAGCAGCCTGGGACTAGCGGAGGGGAATGAGCAGTTCTTC,CASSLGLAEGNEQFF
TRBV4-3,TRBJ2-7,once,16,TRBD1,TGCGCCAGCAGCCCCCAGGGGGCAGGGGCGGCCTACGAGCAGTACTTC,CASSPQGAGAAYEQYF
TRBV7-2,TRBJ2-1,NA,16,TRBD2,TGTGCCAGCAGCTTAGGGGGGGGACTAGAGAGGAATGAGCAGTTCTTC,CASSLGGGLERNEQFF
TRBV28,TRBJ1-2,few,12,NA,TGTGCCAGCACCGTAGGTCGGGATGGCTACACCTTC,CASTVGRDGYTF
TRBV27,TRBJ2-7,NA,16,TRBD2,TGTGCCAGCAGTTTACTGGCGGGAGGGTTCTTATACGAGCAGTACTTC,CASSLLAGGFLYEQYF
TRBV28,TRBJ2-3,few,14,NA,TGTGCCAGCACCACGGGGTCGAGGGCAGATACGCAGTATTTT,CASTTGSRADTQYF
TRBV7-9,TRBJ2-1,NA,13,TRBD1,TGTGCCAGCGATCGAGGGGGCAGGGTTGAGCAGTTCTTC,CASDRGGRVEQFF
TRBV5-6,TRBJ2-1,few,15,NA,TGTGCCAGCAGCTCCCGGGACCGTGGAGCTCTAAAGCAGTTCTTC,CASSSRDRGALKQFF
TRBV20-1,TRBJ2-5,NA,12,NA,TGCAGTGCTGAGACCACACAAGAGACCCAGTACTTC,CSAETTQETQYF
TRBV7-9,TRBJ2-6,few,16,TRBD1,TGTGCCAGCAGGGGACAGCTTGGCTCTGGGGCCAACGTCCTGACTTTC,CASRGQLGSGANVLTF
TRBV27,TRBJ2-7,NA,16,TRBD2,TGTGCCAGCAGTTTACCAATACTAGCGGGAGTGGGTGAGCAGTACTTC,CASSLPILAGVGEQYF
TRBV7-2,TRBJ2-7,few,16,NA,TGTGCCAGCAGCTTAGGTGGTGCGGGCGTGGCCTACGAGCAGTACTTC,CASSLGGAGVAYEQYF
TRBV27,TRBJ2-7,few,15,NA,TGTGCCAGCAGTCTCCAGACAGATCCCCCTTACGAGCAGTACTTC,CASSLQTDPPYEQYF
TRBV5-1,TRBJ2-1,few,15,TRBD2,TGCGCCAGCAGCCCCCAAGCGGGAGGTCACAATGAGCAGTTCTTC,CASSPQAGGHNEQFF
TRBV5-1,TRBJ2-7,NA,15,TRBD1,TGCGCCAGCAGCTCCGGACAGGGTAGATCCTACGAGCAGTACTTC,CASSSGQGRSYEQYF
TRBV29-1,TRBJ1-2,NA,13,NA,TGCAGCGTTCGCGGGACCTCCAACTATGGCTACACCTTC,CSVRGTSNYGYTF
TRBV7-9,TRBJ2-1,NA,14,TRBD2,TGTGCCAGCAGCTTAAAGCGGGAGGTCAATGAGCAGTTCTTC,CASSLKREVNEQFF
TRBV6-2/TRBV6-3,TRBJ2-6,NA,16,NA,TGTGCCAGCAGACCGGGACTTGACTCTGGGGCCAACGTCCTGACTTTC,CASRPGLDSGANVLTF
TRBV20-1,TRBJ2-1,few,15,NA,TGCAGTGCTAGTGAGGCGAAGTGGCCCTACAATGAGCAGTTCTTC,CSASEAKWPYNEQFF
TRBV29-1,TRBJ1-5,NA,14,TRBD1,TGCAGCGTAGCCCGACAGGGAAGGGATCAGCCCCAGCATTTT,CSVARQGRDQPQHF
TRBV15,TRBJ2-7,NA,15,NA,TGTGCCACCAGCAGAGACTGGGGTCCTGGCTACGAGCAGTACTTC,CATSRDWGPGYEQYF
TRBV3-1,TRBJ2-3,NA,13,NA,TGTGCCAGCAGCCAAAGAGGAGTAGATACGCAGTATTTT,CASSQRGVDTQYF
TRBV27,TRBJ2-1,NA,16,TRBD2,TGTGCCGGCAGTTCACCGGGACTAGCGGAAGACAATGAGCAGTTCTTC,CAGSSPGLAEDNEQFF
TRBV9,TRBJ2-7,NA,16,TRBD2,TGTGCCAGCAGCGTATCGACTAGCGGGATTCCCTACGAGCAGTACTTC,CASSVSTSGIPYEQYF
TRBV27,TRBJ1-1,many,12,NA,TGTGCCAGCAGGACAGCGAACACTGAAGCTTTCTTT,CASRTANTEAFF
TRBV30,TRBJ1-1,NA,13,NA,TGTGCCTGGAGTGTAGGGGGTTACACTGAAGCTTTCTTT,CAWSVGGYTEAFF
TRBV5-1,TRBJ2-1,NA,14,NA,TGCGCCAGCAGCTTGGAGCTGGCCTACAATGAGCAGTTCTTC,CASSLELAYNEQFF
TRBV7-9,TRBJ2-5,NA,13,NA,TGTGCCAGCAGCGGCTCATTGGTATACGGGCAGTACTTC,CASSGSLVYGQYF
TRBV7-9,TRBJ1-5,NA,15,NA,TGTGCCAGCAGCCCGGGAGGGGCGAGCAATCAGCCCCAGCATTTT,CASSPGGASNQPQHF
TRBV7-3,TRBJ2-5,NA,14,TRBD2,TGTGCCAGCAGCTCAGCGGGAAATAGGGGGACCCAGTACTTC,CASSSAGNRGTQYF
TRBV4-2,TRBJ1-2,few,14,NA,TGTGCCAGCAGCCAAGATGTGCGTCCGGGGGGCTACACCTTC,CASSQDVRPGGYTF
TRBV4-2,TRBJ1-2,NA,13,NA,TGTGCCAGCAGCCAAGGAGACCTCTATGGCTACACCTTC,CASSQGDLYGYTF
TRBV28,TRBJ2-6,NA,18,TRBD1,TGTGCCAGCAGCCTTAGGACAGGGTATAAGTCTGGGGCCAACGTCCTGACTTTC,CASSLRTGYKSGANVLTF
TRBV10-3,TRBJ2-1,NA,12,TRBD1,TGTGCCATCGGGACAGGGACCTACGAGCAGTTCTTC,CAIGTGTYEQFF
TRBV5-1,TRBJ1-6,NA,13,NA,TGCGCCAGCAGCTTGGCTCGTGACTCTCCCCTCCACTTT,CASSLARDSPLHF
TRBV29-1,TRBJ1-2,few,14,TRBD1,TGCAGCGTCTTACTTCAGGGGGTTAACTATGGCTACACCTTC,CSVLLQGVNYGYTF
TRBV11-2,TRBJ2-5,NA,12,TRBD1,TGTGCCAGCAGCTCCGACAGGGCGACCCAGTACTTC,CASSSDRATQYF
TRBV10-3,TRBJ1-1,NA,15,NA,TGTGCCATCAGTACCTCAAACCTCCTGAACACTGAAGCTTTCTTT,CAISTSNLLNTEAFF
TRBV29-1,TRBJ2-5,many,10,TRBD1,TGCAGCGCAGGGGGACAGACCCAGTACTTC,CSAGGQTQYF
TRBV20-1,TRBJ2-1,many,14,NA,TGCAGTGCTAGAGATCCTCTAGCGAGAAATGAGCAGTTCTTC,CSARDPLARNEQFF
TRBV7-2,TRBJ2-3,NA,16,TRBD2,TGTGCCAGCAGCTTAGGACTAGCTTTGACCACAGATACGCAGTATTTT,CASSLGLALTTDTQYF
TRBV20-1,TRBJ2-7,once,23,TRBD1,TGCAGTGCTAGAGATGCTACTAAACTCATTTACCGGGACAGGGGAGGAGGGTCCTACGAGCAGTACTTC,CSARDATKLIYRDRGGGSYEQYF
TRBV4-3,TRBJ2-1,few,12,NA,TGCGCCAGCAGCCTCTGGGGGGGGCAGCAGTTCTTC,CASSLWGGQQFF
TRBV11-3,TRBJ2-1,NA,15,TRBD2,TGTGCCAGCAGCTTTGGACTAGCGGGAGTGGATGAGCAGTTCTTC,CASSFGLAGVDEQFF
TRBV5-6,TRBJ2-1,few,13,NA,TGTGCCAGCAGCTCGGACAGACTCTATGAGCAGTTCTTC,CASSSDRLYEQFF
TRBV27,TRBJ1-1,NA,14,NA,TGTGCCAGCCAATTCCGGGTCAGGGACACTGAAGCTTTCTTT,CASQFRVRDTEAFF
TRBV7-9,TRBJ1-1,NA,14,TRBD1,TGTGCCAGCAGCGGGGACAGAAAGAACACTGAAGCTTTCTTT,CASSGDRKNTEAFF
TRBV7-2,TRBJ2-7,NA,12,NA,TGTGCCAGCAGCGGAAGGGTGGAGGAGCAGTACTTC,CASSGRVEEQYF
TRBV20-1,TRBJ2-1,NA,16,NA,TGCAGTGCTAGAGGACTAAGGGGGAAGGTCCACAATGAGCTGTTCTTC,CSARGLRGKVHNELFF
TRBV10-3,TRBJ2-5,many,16,TRBD2,TGTGCCATCAAGGAGACTAGCGGGAGACTCTACAATGAGCAGTACTTC,CAIKETSGRLYNEQYF
TRBV29-1,TRBJ2-3,NA,13,NA,TGCAGCGTTGATCCAGGCTACACAGATACGCAGTATTTT,CSVDPGYTDTQYF
TRBV6-5,TRBJ2-7,NA,13,TRBD1,TGTGCCAGCAGTTACCGGGACAGGGGTAGTCGGTACTTC,CASSYRDRGSRYF
TRBV7-2,TRBJ2-1,few,14,TRBD1,TGTGCCAGCAGCTTGGGACAGGGGACGGGTGAGCAGTTCTTC,CASSLGQGTGEQFF
TRBV2,TRBJ2-3,NA,14,TRBD2,TGTGCCAAACGGCCTAGCGGGGAGACAGATACGCAGTATTTT,CAKRPSGETDTQYF
TRBV29-1,TRBJ2-3,NA,17,TRBD2,TGCAGCGTTAAGGGGGCTAGCGGGAGATTCGCCGCTGATACGCAGTATTTT,CSVKGASGRFAADTQYF
TRBV27,TRBJ1-2,NA,14,NA,TGTGCCAGCAGTTATGGGGGATCTAACTATGGCTACACCTTC,CASSYGGSNYGYTF
TRBV20-1,TRBJ2-1,NA,17,TRBD2,TGCAGTGCTAGAGATCCAGCGGGAGTGACCCTCTACAATGAGCAGTTCTTC,CSARDPAGVTLYNEQFF